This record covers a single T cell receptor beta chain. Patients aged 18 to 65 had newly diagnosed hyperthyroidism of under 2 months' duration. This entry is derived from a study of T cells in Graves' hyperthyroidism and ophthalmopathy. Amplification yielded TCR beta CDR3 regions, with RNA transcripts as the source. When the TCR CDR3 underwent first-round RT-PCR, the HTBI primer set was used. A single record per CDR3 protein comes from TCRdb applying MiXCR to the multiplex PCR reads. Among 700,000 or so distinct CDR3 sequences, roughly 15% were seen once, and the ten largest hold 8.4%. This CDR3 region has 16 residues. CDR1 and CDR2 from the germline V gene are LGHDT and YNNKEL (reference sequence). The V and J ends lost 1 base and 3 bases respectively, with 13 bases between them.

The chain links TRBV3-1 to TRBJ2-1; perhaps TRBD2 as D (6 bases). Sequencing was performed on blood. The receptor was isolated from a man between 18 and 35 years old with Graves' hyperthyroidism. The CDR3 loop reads CASSQARAGLYNEQFF. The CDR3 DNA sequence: TGTGCCAGCAGCCAAGCCCGGGCGGGGCTCTACAATGAGCAGTTCTTC.